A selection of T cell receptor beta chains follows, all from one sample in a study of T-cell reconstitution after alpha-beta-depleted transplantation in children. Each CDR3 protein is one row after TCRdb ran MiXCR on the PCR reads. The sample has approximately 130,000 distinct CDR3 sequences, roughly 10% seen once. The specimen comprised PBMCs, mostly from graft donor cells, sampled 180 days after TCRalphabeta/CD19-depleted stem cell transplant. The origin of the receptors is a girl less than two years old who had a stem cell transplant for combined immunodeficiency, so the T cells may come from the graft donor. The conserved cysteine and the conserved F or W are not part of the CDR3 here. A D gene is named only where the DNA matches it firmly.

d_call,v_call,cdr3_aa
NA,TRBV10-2,ASSTGINTEAF
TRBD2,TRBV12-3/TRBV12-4,ASSPFLLAGENNEQF
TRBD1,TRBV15,ATSRTGTGYSEQF
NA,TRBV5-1,ASSFIAGRTAF
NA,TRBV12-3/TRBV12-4,ASGRRADTQY
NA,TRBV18,ASSPVEPGNTIY
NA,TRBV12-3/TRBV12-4,ASSLGQGRGQPQH
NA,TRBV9,ASSVVSNTGELF
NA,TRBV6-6,ASTRGPLYEQY
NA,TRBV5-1,ASRFLLDSSSTDTQY
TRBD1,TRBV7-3,ASSSSGTGGETQY
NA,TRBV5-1,ASSLGQSETQY
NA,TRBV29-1,SVERYNEQF
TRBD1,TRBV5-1,ASSLRGPPTNEQY
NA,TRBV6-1,ASSPPRKTEAF
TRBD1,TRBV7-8,ASSLVQGAPYYGYT
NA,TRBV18,ASSPGKGAEAF
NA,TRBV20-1,SARETSTDTQY
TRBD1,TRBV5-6,ASSKKTGMNTEAF
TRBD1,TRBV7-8,ASSFTGGDYGYT
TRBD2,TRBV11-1,ASSSGTSEQETQY
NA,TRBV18,ASSRVNNSPLH
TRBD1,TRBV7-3,ASSLDRAADTQY
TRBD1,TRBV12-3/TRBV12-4,ASSPRGHGYT
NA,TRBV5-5,ASSLTDTEAF
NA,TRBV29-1,SVEVRGMNTEAF
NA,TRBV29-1,SVLGTSLPNEQF
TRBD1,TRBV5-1,ASSQRQGNTGELF
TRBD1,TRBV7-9,ASSRTPGTAMREQY
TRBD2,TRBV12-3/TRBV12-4,ASSPSLAGGGTDTQY
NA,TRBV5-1,ASSLAVGRTEAF
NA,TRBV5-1,ASSPQTSSYEQY
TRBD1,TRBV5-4,ASSLRTGEEKLF
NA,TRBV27,ASSLSRLAGELF
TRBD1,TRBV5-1,ASSFGGQGMDTGELF
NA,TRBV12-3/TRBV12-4,ASTQAGHHYGYT
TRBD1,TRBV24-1,ATSDSGTGPNQPQH
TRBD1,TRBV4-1,ASSQVPTGTEALEQY
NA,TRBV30,AWRPYNEQF
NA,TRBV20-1,SARDRQPGNTIY